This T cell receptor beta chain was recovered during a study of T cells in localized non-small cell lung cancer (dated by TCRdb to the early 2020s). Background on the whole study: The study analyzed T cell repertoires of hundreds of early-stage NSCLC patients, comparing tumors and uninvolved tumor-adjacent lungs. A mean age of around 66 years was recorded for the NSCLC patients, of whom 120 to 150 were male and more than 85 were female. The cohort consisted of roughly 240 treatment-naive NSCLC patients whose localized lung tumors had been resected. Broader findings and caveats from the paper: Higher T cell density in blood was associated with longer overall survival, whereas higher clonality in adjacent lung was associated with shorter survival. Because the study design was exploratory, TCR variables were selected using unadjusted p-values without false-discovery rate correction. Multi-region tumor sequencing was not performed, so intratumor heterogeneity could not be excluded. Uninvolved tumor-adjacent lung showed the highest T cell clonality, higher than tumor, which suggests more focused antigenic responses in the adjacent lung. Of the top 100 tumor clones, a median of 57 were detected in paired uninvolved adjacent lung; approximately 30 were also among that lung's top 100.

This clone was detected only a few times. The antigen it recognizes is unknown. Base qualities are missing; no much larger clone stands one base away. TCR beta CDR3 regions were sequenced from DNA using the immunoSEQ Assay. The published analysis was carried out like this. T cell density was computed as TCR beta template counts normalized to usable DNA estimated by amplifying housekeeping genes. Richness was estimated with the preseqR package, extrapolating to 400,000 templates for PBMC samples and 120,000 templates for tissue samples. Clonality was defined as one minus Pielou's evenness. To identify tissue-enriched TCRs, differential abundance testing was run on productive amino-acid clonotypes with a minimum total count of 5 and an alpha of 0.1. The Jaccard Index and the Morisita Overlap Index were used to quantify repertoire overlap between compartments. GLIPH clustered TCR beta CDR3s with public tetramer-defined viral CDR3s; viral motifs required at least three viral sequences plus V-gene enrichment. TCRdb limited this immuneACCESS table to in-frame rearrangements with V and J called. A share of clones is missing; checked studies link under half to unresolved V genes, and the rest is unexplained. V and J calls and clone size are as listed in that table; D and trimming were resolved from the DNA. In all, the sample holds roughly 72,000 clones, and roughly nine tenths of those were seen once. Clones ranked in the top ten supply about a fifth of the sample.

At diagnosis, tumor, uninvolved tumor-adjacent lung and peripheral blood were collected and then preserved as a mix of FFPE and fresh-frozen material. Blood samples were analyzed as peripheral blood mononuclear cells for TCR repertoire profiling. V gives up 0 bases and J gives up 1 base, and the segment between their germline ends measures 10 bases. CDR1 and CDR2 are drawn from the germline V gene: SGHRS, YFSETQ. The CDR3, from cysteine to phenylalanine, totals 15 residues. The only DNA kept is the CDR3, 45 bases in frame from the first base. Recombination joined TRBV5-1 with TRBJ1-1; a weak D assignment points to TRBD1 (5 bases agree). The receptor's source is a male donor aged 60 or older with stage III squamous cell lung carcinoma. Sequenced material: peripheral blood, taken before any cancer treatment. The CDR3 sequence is CASSLAVTANTEAFF. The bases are TGCGCCAGCAGCTTGGCGGTGACAGCGAACACTGAAGCTTTCTTT.